This TCR beta chain originates from a study of blood T cell repertoires in COVID-19. For the study at large: Sites across the United States, Italy and Spain contributed samples from acute and convalescent COVID-19. T cells, B-cell-depleted T cells, or PBMCs supplied cDNA or gDNA.

The assay was immunoSEQ multiplex PCR, and TCRdb's table has in-frame clones only and misses some. Of about 100,000 clones listed, roughly 90% are singletons. The sequenced sample consisted of peripheral blood. The sequence came from an elderly man with acute or convalescent COVID-19.

The CDR3 region is CASSGQTLGEQYF. As DNA, the CDR3 is TGTGCCAGTAGCGGACAGACCTTGGGCGAGCAGTACTTC. The chain is built from TRBV19 and TRBJ2-7; tentative D call: TRBD1 (6 bases). The length of the CDR3 is 13 residues. The germline gives CDR1 LNHDA, CDR2 SQIVND (reference sequence). V was shortened by 6 bases and J by 6 bases, with 15 bases between the two germline ends.